This T cell receptor (beta chain) was found in a study of blood T cell repertoires in COVID-19 (dated by TCRdb to the early 2020s). Regarding the study in general: Samples from collaborators originated in the United States, Italy and Spain and spanned both the acute and convalescent phases of COVID-19. Where available, HLA class I and class II types were obtained from metadata supplied by the sample provider rather than from assay-based typing. The repertoires were released in a freely available public database intended as a resource for research on the immune response to SARS-CoV-2. The samples were drawn from the first 160 participants of the ongoing ImmuneRACE study and from 950 to 1,500 subjects provided by 6 global collaborators. A de-identified subject ID, COVID-19 status, age in years and sex were almost always included in the sample metadata. The material from the prospective study consisted of cDNA or gDNA derived from T cells, B-cell-depleted T cells, or PBMCs. Deeply sampled blood TCRbeta repertoires from subjects exposed to, actively infected with, or recovered from COVID-19 were included in the dataset. The paper as a whole reports these results and caveats: The amount of clinical and demographic metadata varied by source and participant and was provided uncurated.

The CDR3 runs 20 residues from the cysteine to the phenylalanine. CDR3 DNA only is kept here, 60 bases in frame from base 1. CDR1 and CDR2, looked up from the germline V gene (reference sequence), are LGHDT and YNNKEL. Germline trimming amounts to 3 bases on V and 0 bases on J, with 13 as the count of junction bases outside the gene matches. TCRbeta CDR3 regions were amplified from genomic DNA using the immunoSEQ Assay, a bias-controlled multiplex PCR. In the paper's pipeline: Nucleated cell counts per sample were estimated from amplification of reference gene primers within the assay. To quantify the absolute abundance of each unique TCRbeta CDR3 rearrangement, sequence reads were collapsed and filtered. For each sample, productive Simpson clonality was calculated by taking the square root of Simpson's diversity index across productive rearrangements. TCRdb's version of the immuneACCESS table is confined to in-frame rearrangements and falls short of the full clone set. An unresolved V gene accounts for under half of the shortfall where checked; the remainder is of unknown origin. Clone size and the V and J calls come from that table; the DNA yielded D and trimming. The sample table contains 100,000 to 150,000 clones; only one count was recorded for roughly three quarters of them. The ten largest clonotypes hold roughly 35% of the sample.

Collaborating institutions collected whole blood in K2EDTA tubes following their own protocols. For TCRbeta analysis, collaborators shipped samples in one of three forms: frozen whole blood, isolated PBMCs, or DNA extracted from either of those sample types. There are a few counts of this clone. The antigen this receptor binds is unknown. Base qualities are missing; no much larger clone stands one base away. Sequencing was performed on peripheral blood. The chain uses TRBV3-1 (or the pseudogene TRBV3-2) and TRBJ1-5, and 11 bases in between align with TRBD1. This clonotype was sampled from a man aged 40-50 years with active or convalescent COVID-19. The CDR3 reads as follows: CASSHPSGGQGGSSNQPQHF. The nucleotide sequence is given as TGTGCCAGCAGCCATCCCAGCGGGGGACAGGGGGGAAGTAGCAATCAGCCCCAGCATTTT.